This TCR beta chain was identified in a study of CD8+ T cells in alopecia areata. Across the whole study: The study gave treated patients oral tofacitinib at 5 to 10 mg twice daily.

Notes on the study in general: Expanded CD8+ clones among the top 100, and scalp clonality, were significantly decreased by tofacitinib. In blood and scalp, many expanded lesional clones persisted during tofacitinib.

After removal of 5 bases from V and 0 bases from J, the junction contained 5 bases not matched to a gene. The CDR3 runs to 15 residues. Germline V gene sequence: CDR1 SQVTM, CDR2 ANQGSEA. Treatment denoted: oral pan-JAK inhibitor, 5-10 mg twice daily. Only a few counts were recorded for this clone. No antigen is known for it. In each case, RNA was isolated and then reverse transcribed into cDNA as the sequencing template. Clones were sequenced by immunoSEQ multiplex PCR, and TCRdb holds only the in-frame ones, with some missing. The sample holds 170,000 or so clones, about 53% seen once. This clonotype originated in a human donor with alopecia areata. Sequenced material: CD8+ T cells sorted from blood, taken at week 24, from a patient treated with tofacitinib. The V call is TRBV29-1, the J call TRBJ1-5; 9 positions match TRBD1. The CDR3 sequence is CSVWTGEGSNQPQHF. The CDR3 DNA sequence: TGCAGCGTTTGGACAGGGGAAGGTAGCAATCAGCCCCAGCATTTT.